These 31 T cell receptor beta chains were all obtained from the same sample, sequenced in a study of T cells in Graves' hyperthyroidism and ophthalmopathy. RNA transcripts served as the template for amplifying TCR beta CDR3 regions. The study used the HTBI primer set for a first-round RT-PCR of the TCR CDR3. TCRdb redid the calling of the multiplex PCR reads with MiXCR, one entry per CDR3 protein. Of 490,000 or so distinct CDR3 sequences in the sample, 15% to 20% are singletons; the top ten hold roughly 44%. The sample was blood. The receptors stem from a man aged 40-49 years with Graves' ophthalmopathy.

In DNA, the CDR3 is TGCGCCAGCAGCCACCCCGGCTGGGGTACCTACGAGCAGTACTTC. Amino acids: CASSHPGWGTYEQYF. This chain connects TRBV4-1 to TRBJ2-7, with D unclear. This CDR3 is 15 amino acids long. Germline lookup yields CDR1 MGHRA and CDR2 YSYEKL. The V and J ends lost 3 bases and 2 bases respectively, with 14 bases between them.

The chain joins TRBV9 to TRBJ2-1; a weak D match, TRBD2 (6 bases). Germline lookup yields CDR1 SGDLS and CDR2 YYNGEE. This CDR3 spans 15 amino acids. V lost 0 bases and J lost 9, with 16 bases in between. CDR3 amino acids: CASSVDSGVSGEQFF. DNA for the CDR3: TGTGCCAGCAGCGTAGATTCGGGGGTTTCTGGTGAGCAGTTCTTC.

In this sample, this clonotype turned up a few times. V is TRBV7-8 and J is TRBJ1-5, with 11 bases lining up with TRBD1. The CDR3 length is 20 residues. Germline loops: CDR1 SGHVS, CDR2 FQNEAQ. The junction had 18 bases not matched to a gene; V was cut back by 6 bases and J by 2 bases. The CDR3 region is CASSPPTWTGGLRGNQPQHF. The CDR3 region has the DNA TGTGCCAGCAGTCCGCCGACCTGGACAGGGGGCCTACGTGGCAATCAGCCCCAGCATTTT.

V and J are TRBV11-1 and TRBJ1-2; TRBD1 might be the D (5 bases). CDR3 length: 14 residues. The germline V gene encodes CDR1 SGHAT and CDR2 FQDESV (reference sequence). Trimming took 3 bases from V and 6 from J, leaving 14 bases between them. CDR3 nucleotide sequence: TGTGCCAGCAGCTTCGGGTCGGGGGTTGATGGCTACACCTTC. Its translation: CASSFGSGVDGYTF.

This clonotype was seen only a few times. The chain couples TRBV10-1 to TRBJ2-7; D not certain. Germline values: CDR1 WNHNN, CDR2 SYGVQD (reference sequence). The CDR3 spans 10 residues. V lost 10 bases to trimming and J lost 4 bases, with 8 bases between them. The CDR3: CATDPYEQYF. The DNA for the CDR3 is TGCGCCACCGACCCTTACGAGCAGTACTTC.

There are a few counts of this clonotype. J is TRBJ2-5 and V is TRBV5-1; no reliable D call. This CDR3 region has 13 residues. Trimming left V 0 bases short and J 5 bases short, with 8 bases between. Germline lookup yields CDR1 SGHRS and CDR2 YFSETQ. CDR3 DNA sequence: TGCGCCAGCAGCTTGGATGGCACGGAGACCCAGTACTTC. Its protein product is CASSLDGTETQYF.

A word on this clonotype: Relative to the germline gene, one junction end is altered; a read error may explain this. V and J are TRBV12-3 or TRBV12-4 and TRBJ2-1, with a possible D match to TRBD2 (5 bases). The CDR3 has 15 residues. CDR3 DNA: TGTGTCAGCAATCATAGGAGGCAGTCCTACAATGAGCAGTTCTTC. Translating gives CVSNHRRQSYNEQFF.

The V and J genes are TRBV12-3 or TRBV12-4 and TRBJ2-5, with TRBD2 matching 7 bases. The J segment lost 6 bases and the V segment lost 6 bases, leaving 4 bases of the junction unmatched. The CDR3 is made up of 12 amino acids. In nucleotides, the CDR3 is TGTGCCAGCAGGGGGGGGGGACAGACCCAGTACTTC. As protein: CASRGGGQTQYF.

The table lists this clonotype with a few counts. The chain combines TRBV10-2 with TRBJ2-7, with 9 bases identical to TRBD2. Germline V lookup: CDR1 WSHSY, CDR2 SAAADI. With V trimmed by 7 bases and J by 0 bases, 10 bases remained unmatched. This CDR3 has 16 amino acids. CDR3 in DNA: TGCGCCAGCAAAGGGATGTGGACTAGCGACTCCTACGAGCAGTACTTC. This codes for CASKGMWTSDSYEQYF.

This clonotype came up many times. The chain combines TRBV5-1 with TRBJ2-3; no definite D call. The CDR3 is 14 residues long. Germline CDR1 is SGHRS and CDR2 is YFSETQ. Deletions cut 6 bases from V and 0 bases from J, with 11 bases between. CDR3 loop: CASMGGPSTDTQYF. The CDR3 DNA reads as TGCGCCAGCATGGGCGGCCCTAGCACAGATACGCAGTATTTT.

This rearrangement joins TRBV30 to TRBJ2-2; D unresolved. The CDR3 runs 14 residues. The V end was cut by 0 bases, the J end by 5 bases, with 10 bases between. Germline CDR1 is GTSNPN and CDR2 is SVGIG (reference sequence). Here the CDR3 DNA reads TGTGCCTGGAGTGTAGATCTTTGGACCGGGGAGCTGTTTTTT. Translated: CAWSVDLWTGELFF.

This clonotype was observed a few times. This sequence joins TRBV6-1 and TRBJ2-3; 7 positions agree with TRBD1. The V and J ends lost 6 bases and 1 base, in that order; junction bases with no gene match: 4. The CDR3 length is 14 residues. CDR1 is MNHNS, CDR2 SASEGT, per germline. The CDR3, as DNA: TGTGCCAGCAGACAGGGGTGGGGCACAGATACGCAGTATTTT. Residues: CASRQGWGTDTQYF.

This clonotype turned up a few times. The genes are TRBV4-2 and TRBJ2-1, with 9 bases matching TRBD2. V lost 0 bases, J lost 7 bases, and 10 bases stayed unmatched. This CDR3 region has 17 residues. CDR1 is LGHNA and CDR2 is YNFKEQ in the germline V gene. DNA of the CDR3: TGTGCCAGCAGCCAAGAAAATCGAGCGGGAGGCCAAAATGAGCAGTTCTTC. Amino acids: CASSQENRAGGQNEQFF.

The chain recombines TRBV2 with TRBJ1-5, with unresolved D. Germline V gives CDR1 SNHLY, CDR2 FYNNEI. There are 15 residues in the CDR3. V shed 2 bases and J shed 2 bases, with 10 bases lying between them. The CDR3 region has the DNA TGTGCCAGCAGTGAAAAGGTTTGGGGCAATCAGCCCCAGCATTTT. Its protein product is CASSEKVWGNQPQHF.

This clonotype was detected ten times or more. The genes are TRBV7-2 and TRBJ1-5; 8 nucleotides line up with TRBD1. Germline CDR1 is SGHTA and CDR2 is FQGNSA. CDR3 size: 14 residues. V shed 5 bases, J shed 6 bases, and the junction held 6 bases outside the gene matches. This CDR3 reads CASSPRQGTQPQHF. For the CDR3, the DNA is TGTGCCAGCAGCCCACGACAGGGGACTCAGCCCCAGCATTTT.

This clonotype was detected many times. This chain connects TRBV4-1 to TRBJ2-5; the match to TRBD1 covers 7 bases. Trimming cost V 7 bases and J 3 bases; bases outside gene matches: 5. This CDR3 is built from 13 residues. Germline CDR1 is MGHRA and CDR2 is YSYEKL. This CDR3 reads CASTTTGKETQYF. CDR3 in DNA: TGCGCCAGCACCACGACAGGGAAAGAGACCCAGTACTTC.

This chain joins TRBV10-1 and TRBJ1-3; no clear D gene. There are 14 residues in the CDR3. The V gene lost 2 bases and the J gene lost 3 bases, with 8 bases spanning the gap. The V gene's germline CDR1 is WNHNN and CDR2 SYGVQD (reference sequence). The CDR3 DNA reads TGCGCCAGCAGTGAGAGGGCAGATGGAAACACCATATATTTT. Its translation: CASSERADGNTIYF.

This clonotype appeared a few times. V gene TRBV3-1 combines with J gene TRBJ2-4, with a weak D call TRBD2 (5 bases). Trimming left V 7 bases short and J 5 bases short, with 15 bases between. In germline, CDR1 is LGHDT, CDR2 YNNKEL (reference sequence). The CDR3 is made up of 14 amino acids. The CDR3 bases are TGTGCCAGCATAGACGGGAACGGCGAAAACATTCAGTACTTC. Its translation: CASIDGNGENIQYF. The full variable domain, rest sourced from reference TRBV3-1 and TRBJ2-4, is DTAVSQTPKYLVTQMGNDKSIKCEQNLGHDTMYWYKQDSKKFLKIMFSYNNKELIINETVPNRFSPKSPDKAHLNLHINSLELGDSAVYFCASIDGNGENIQYFGAGTRLSVL.

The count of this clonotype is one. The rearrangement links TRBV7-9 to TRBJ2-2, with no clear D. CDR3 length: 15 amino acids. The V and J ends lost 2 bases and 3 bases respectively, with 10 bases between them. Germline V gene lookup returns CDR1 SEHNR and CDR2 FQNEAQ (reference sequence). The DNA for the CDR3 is TGTGCCAGCAGCTTATATATCGGCCACACCGGGGAGCTGTTTTTT. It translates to CASSLYIGHTGELFF.

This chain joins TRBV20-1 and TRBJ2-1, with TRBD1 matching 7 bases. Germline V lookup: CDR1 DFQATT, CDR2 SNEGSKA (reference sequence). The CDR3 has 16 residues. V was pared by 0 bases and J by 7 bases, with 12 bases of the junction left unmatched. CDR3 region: CSARDIVGGFRNEQFF. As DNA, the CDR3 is TGCAGTGCTAGAGATATAGTAGGGGGCTTTAGGAATGAGCAGTTCTTC.

The CDR3: CASSFGAKNIQYF. Here the CDR3 DNA reads TGTGCCAGCAGCTTCGGAGCCAAAAACATTCAGTACTTC. The rearrangement links TRBV27 to TRBJ2-4; D gene ambiguous. CDR1 MNHEY and CDR2 SMNVEV come from the germline V gene (reference sequence). Trimming cost V 6 bases and J 0 bases, with 6 bases left between them. The CDR3 totals 13 residues.

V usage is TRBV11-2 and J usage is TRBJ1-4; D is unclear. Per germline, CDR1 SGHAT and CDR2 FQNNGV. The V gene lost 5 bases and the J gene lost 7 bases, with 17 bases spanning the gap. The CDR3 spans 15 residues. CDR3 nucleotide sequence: TGTGCCAGCAGCCACGGACTTAAGAGAGGTGAAAAACTGTTTTTT. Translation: CASSHGLKRGEKLFF. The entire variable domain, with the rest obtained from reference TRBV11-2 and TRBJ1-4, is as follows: EAGVAQSPRYKIIEKRQSVAFWCNPISGHATLYWYQQILGQGPKLLIQFQNNGVVDDSQLPKDRFSAERLKGVDSTLKIQPAKLEDSAVYLCASSHGLKRGEKLFFGSGTQLSVL.

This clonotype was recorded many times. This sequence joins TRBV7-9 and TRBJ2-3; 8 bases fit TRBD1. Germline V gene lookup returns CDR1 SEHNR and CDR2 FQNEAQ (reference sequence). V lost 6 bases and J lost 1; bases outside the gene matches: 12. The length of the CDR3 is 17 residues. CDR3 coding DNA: TGTGCCAGCAGTCTGGGGCGGGACAGGTGGCGCACAGATACGCAGTATTTT. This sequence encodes CASSLGRDRWRTDTQYF.

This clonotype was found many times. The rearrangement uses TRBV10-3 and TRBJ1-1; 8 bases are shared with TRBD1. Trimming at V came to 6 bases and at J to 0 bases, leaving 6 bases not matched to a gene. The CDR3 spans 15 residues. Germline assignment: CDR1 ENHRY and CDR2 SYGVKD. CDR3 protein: CAISPGQGLNTEAFF. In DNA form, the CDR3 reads TGTGCCATCAGCCCTGGACAGGGACTGAACACTGAAGCTTTCTTT.

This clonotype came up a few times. The CDR3 spells CSARDPGNKNEQYF. CDR3 nucleotide sequence: TGCAGTGCTAGAGATCCGGGGAATAAGAACGAGCAGTACTTC. This chain links TRBV20-1 with TRBJ2-7; D perhaps matches TRBD2 (5 bases). Trimming shortened V by 0 bases and J by 5 bases, and 14 bases separated the two germline ends. The CDR3 contains 14 residues. Germline V lookup: CDR1 DFQATT, CDR2 SNEGSKA (reference sequence).

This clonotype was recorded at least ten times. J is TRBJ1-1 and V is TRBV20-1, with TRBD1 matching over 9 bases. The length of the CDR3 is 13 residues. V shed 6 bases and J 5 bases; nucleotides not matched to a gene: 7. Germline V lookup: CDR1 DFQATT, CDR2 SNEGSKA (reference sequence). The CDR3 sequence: CSAVQGATTEAFF. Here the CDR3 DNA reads TGCAGTGCCGTACAGGGGGCAACGACTGAAGCTTTCTTT.

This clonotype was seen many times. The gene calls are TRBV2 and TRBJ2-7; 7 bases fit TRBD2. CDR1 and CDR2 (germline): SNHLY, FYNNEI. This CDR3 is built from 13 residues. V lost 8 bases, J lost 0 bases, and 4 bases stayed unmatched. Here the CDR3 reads CASLSGVSYEQYF. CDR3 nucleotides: TGTGCCAGCCTGAGCGGGGTCTCCTACGAGCAGTACTTC. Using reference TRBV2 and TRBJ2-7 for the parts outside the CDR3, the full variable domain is EPEVTQTPSHQVTQMGQEVILRCVPISNHLYFYWYRQILGQKVEFLVSFYNNEISEKSEIFDDQFSVERPDGSNFTLKIRSTKLEDSAMYFCASLSGVSYEQYFGPGTRLTVT.

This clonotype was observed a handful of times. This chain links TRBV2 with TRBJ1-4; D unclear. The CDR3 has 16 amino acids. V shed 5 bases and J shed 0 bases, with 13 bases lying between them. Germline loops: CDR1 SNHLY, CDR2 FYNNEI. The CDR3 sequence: CASSSLRVATNEKLFF. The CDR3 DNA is TGTGCCAGCAGTTCACTACGGGTTGCAACTAATGAAAAACTGTTTTTT.

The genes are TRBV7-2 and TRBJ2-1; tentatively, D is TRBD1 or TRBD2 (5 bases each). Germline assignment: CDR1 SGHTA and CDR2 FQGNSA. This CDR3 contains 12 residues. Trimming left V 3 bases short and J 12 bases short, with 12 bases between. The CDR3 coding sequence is TGTGCCAGCAGCTTCACCGGGGCTCTGCAGTTCTTC. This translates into CASSFTGALQFF.

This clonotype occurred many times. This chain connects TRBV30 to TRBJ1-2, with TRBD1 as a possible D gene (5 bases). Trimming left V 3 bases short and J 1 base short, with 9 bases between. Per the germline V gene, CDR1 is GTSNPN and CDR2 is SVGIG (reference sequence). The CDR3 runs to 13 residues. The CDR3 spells CAWRATVNYGYTF. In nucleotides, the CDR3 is TGTGCCTGGAGAGCGACAGTTAACTATGGCTACACCTTC.

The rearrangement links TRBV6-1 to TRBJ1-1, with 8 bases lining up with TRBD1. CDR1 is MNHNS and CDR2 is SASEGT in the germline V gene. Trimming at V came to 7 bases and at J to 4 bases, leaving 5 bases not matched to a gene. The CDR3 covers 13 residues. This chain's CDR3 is CASNPDRVTEAFF. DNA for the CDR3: TGTGCCAGCAACCCGGACAGGGTCACTGAAGCTTTCTTT.